A selection of T cell receptor beta chains follows, all from one sample in a study of radiation and T cells in renal cell carcinoma. Some clones are missing from TCRdb's copy, which holds only in-frame ones; the method was immunoSEQ multiplex PCR. The sample includes more than 95,000 clones, about four fifths of them seen just once. The sample consisted of blood, taken from a patient whose treatment included radiotherapy and nephrectomy. Receptor source: a man aged 50-60 years with renal cell carcinoma. CDR3s include the opening cysteine and the closing phenylalanine or tryptophan. Fields, in order: D gene, clone size, J gene, V gene, CDR3 DNA, CDR3 protein. A D gene is named only where the DNA matches it firmly. Rows give clone size only sometimes, using once, few, many, or a class for an expanded clone.

NA NA TRBJ1-6 TRBV30 TGTGCCTGGTGGAGGGGCAGCCCCTATAATTCACCCCTCCACTTT CAWWRGSPYNSPLHF
NA NA TRBJ1-4 TRBV5-1 TGCGCCAGCAGCTTCGCGGGGGCCGGGAGTGAAAAACTGTTTTTT CASSFAGAGSEKLFF
TRBD1 NA TRBJ2-7 TRBV5-1 TGCGCCAGCAGCTCCTTGGACAGGGTGGGAGAGCAGTACTTC CASSSLDRVGEQYF
NA NA TRBJ1-1 TRBV5-1 TGCGCCAGCAGCCCGGTTGGGAGCGTGAACACTGAAGCTTTCTTT CASSPVGSVNTEAFF
TRBD1 NA TRBJ2-7 TRBV27 TGTGCCAGCAGTTTACGGGGACAGACCTCCTACGAGCAGTACTTC CASSLRGQTSYEQYF
NA NA TRBJ2-7 TRBV11-2 TGTGCCAGCAGCTTGGAAACAGTCTCCTACGAGCAGTACTTC CASSLETVSYEQYF
TRBD2 NA TRBJ2-7 TRBV18 TGTGCCAGCTCCCCTATAATAGCGGGAGGAATCAACGAGCAGTACTTC CASSPIIAGGINEQYF
TRBD1 NA TRBJ1-2 TRBV28 TGTGCCAGCAGTTTGCAGAGACGACACAGGGGTGCGGGCTATGGCTACACCTTC CASSLQRRHRGAGYGYTF
NA NA TRBJ1-1 TRBV12-5 TGTGCTAGTGGAACGACAGGCCGTGAAGCTTTCTTT CASGTTGREAFF
NA NA TRBJ1-2 TRBV27 TGTGCCAGCAGTTTAAAGGCAGGGAACTATGGCTACACCTTC CASSLKAGNYGYTF
NA NA TRBJ1-2 TRBV28 TGTGCCAGCAGTACCCGGGATAACTATGGCTACACCTTC CASSTRDNYGYTF
NA few TRBJ2-1 TRBV5-1 TGCGCCAGCAGCTCGCCCGTAGGGAAACTAGGTTCCAATGAGCAGTTCTTC CASSSPVGKLGSNEQFF
NA NA TRBJ2-3 TRBV29-1 TGCAGCGTGGTACTACAGGGTCCAGATACGCAGTATTTT CSVVLQGPDTQYF
NA NA TRBJ2-7 TRBV18 TGTGCCAGCTCACCGGGCAGATCCTACGAGCAGTACTTC CASSPGRSYEQYF
NA NA TRBJ1-6 TRBV5-1 TGCGCCAGCAGCTTGGGGTCAGGGGTCGATAATTCACCCCTCCACTTT CASSLGSGVDNSPLHF
NA NA TRBJ1-1 TRBV6-1 TGTGCCAGCAGCCACGGGACACAGAACACTGAAGCTTTCTTT CASSHGTQNTEAFF
NA NA TRBJ2-2 TRBV5-1 TGCGCCAGCAGCTTGCAGCCCTCGAGCACCGGGGAGCTGTTTTTT CASSLQPSSTGELFF
NA once TRBJ1-4 TRBV5-1 TGCGCCAGCAGCCGTTCGGGGGCTGGTGAAAAACTGTTTTTT CASSRSGAGEKLFF
NA NA TRBJ2-7 TRBV5-1 TGCGCCAGCAGGACCACTCCGGGATCGGCCGAGCAGTACTTC CASRTTPGSAEQYF
NA NA TRBJ2-7 TRBV6-5 TGTGCCAGCAGACTGAACCTAAGTAGCAAGCAGTACTTC CASRLNLSSKQYF
NA NA TRBJ1-1 TRBV5-1 TGCGCCAGCAGCTTGTTGGGGGGCACTGAAGCTTTCTTT CASSLLGGTEAFF
NA NA TRBJ1-1 TRBV6-6 TGTGCCAGCAGTTACCAAGAAGGGAACACTGAAGCTTTCTTT CASSYQEGNTEAFF
NA few TRBJ2-2 TRBV4-3 TGCGCCAGCAGCCATGAATATGGGCAACCGAACACCGGGGAGCTGTTTTTT CASSHEYGQPNTGELFF
NA NA TRBJ1-1 TRBV5-4 TGTGCCAGCAGCTTGGCGTATCAGACCATGAACACTGAAGCTTTCTTT CASSLAYQTMNTEAFF
TRBD2 few TRBJ2-7 TRBV10-3 TGTGCCATCAGCCGAGGACTAGCGGGAGGCAGGGTCGAGCAGTACTTC CAISRGLAGGRVEQYF
NA NA TRBJ1-1 TRBV6-6 TGTGCCAGCAGTTACTCAGGATTCCTATACACTGAAGCTTTCTTT CASSYSGFLYTEAFF
TRBD2 NA TRBJ2-2 TRBV5-1 TGCGCCAGCAGCTTTCTTAGCGGGAGGAACACCGGGGAGCTGTTTTTT CASSFLSGRNTGELFF
TRBD2 NA TRBJ2-2 TRBV6-1 TGTGCCAGCAGTCCCCCCGGGACTAGGAACGGGGAGCTGTTTTTT CASSPPGTRNGELFF
TRBD1 once TRBJ1-2 TRBV6-6 TGTGCCAGCAGTTTAACCGGGACAGGCGAGCTCTATGGCTACACCTTC CASSLTGTGELYGYTF
NA NA TRBJ2-3 TRBV6-5 TGTGCCAGCAGTAACCCCCCCTATCGGGCGCAGTATTTT CASSNPPYRAQYF
TRBD1 NA TRBJ2-5 TRBV6-6 TGTGCCAGCAGTTTACAGGGGTCGGGCGAGACCCAGTACTTC CASSLQGSGETQYF
TRBD2 NA TRBJ2-3 TRBV19 TGTGCCAGTAGTACCTTAGCGGGAGGGGGCACAGATACGCAGTATTTT CASSTLAGGGTDTQYF